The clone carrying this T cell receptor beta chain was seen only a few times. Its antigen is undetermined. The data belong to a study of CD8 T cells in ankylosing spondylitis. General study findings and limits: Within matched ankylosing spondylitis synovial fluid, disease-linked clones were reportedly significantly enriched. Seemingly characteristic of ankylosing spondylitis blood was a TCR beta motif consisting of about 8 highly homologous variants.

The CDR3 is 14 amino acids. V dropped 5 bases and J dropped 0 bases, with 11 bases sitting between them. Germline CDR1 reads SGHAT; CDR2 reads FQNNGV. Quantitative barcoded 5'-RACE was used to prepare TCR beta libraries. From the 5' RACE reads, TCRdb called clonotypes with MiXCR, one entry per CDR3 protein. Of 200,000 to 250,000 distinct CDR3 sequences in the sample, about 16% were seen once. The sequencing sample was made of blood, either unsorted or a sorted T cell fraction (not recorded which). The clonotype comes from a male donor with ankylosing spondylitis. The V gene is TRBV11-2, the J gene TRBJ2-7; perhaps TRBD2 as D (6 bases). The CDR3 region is CASSGGTGSYEQYF. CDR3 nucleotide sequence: TGTGCCAGCAGCGGAGGGACTGGCTCCTACGAGCAGTACTTC. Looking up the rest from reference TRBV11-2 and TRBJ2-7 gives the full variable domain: EAGVAQSPRYKIIEKRQSVAFWCNPISGHATLYWYQQILGQGPKLLIQFQNNGVVDDSQLPKDRFSAERLKGVDSTLKIQPAKLEDSAVYLCASSGGTGSYEQYFGPGTRLTVT.